Listed below are T cell receptor beta chains from one sample, sequenced in a study of shared clonotypes between healthy human individuals. Data came from immunoSEQ multiplex PCR; TCRdb stores just in-frame clones and leaves some out. The repertoire holds a few million clones, with less than 95% as singletons. Sequencing was performed on naive CD4+ T cells from PBMCs. The receptor set was obtained from a young man in good health. Some clones in this sample may be carry-over from other donors' samples. Both conserved end residues are part of each CDR3. The D gene is left open where the match is weak. The size entry is marked missing in some rows and otherwise reads once, few, many or a size class.

v_gene	abundance	d_gene	j_gene	CDR3nt	CDR3aa
TRBV6-1	NA	TRBD1	TRBJ2-5	TGTGCCAGCACCTTCCAACAGGGGATCCAAGAGACCCAGTACTTC	CASTFQQGIQETQYF
TRBV4-1	NA	NA	TRBJ1-1	TGCGCCAGCAGCCAAGATGAGGGGAACCCATTCGCTGAAGCTTTCTTT	CASSQDEGNPFAEAFF
TRBV7-2	NA	NA	TRBJ2-1	TGTGCCAGCAGCTTAGAGTGGGGACCCAGCTCCTACAATGAGCAGTTCTTC	CASSLEWGPSSYNEQFF
TRBV10-3	NA	TRBD2	TRBJ2-7	TGTGCCATCAGTGGGGGGGGGACCTCGATCAAGGACGAGCAGTACTTC	CAISGGGTSIKDEQYF
TRBV6-1	NA	NA	TRBJ1-1	TGTGCCAGCATGGTCCAGGCTATGAACACTGAAGCTTTCTTT	CASMVQAMNTEAFF
TRBV28	NA	NA	TRBJ1-1	TGTGCCAGCAGTTGGGTCTTGAACACTGAAGCTTTCTTT	CASSWVLNTEAFF
TRBV5-1	NA	NA	TRBJ2-3	TGCGCCAGCAGCTTATACGGGCCGCGCACAGATACGCAGTATTTT	CASSLYGPRTDTQYF
TRBV7-3	NA	TRBD2	TRBJ2-7	TGTGCCAGCAGCTTAAATGCGGGAGCGTCCTACGAGCAGTACTTC	CASSLNAGASYEQYF
TRBV28	NA	TRBD2	TRBJ2-3	TGTGCCAGCAGCCCTCAGCGGGGGAGCACAGATACGCAGTATTTT	CASSPQRGSTDTQYF
TRBV7-8	NA	NA	TRBJ2-7	TGTGCCAGCAGCTTCTCCCTATCCAGGGTGGGTTTCTCCTACGAGCAGTACTTC	CASSFSLSRVGFSYEQYF
TRBV4-1	NA	TRBD1	TRBJ2-7	TGCGCCAGCAGCTTCTCCGGGACAGGGTCCTACGAGCAGTACTTC	CASSFSGTGSYEQYF
TRBV7-9	NA	NA	TRBJ2-1	TGTGCCAGCAGCCCAAAGACAGGTGACTCCTACAATGAGCAGTTCTTC	CASSPKTGDSYNEQFF
TRBV7-2	NA	TRBD2	TRBJ2-7	TGTGCCAGCAGCTTAAAACTAGCGGGAGCTCTTATGTACGAGCAGTACTTC	CASSLKLAGALMYEQYF
TRBV7-9	NA	NA	TRBJ2-1	TGTGCCAGCAGCGCACCCCCAGGACAGAGACCGTTCTTC	CASSAPPGQRPFF
TRBV28	NA	TRBD1	TRBJ2-2	TGTGCCAGCAGTTTATCCCCGACAGGGGGTGCCGGGGAGCTGTTTTTT	CASSLSPTGGAGELFF
TRBV7-8	NA	TRBD1	TRBJ2-7	TGTGCCAGCAGCTGGGACAGGCACTACGAGCAGTACTTC	CASSWDRHYEQYF
TRBV6-6	NA	NA	TRBJ2-7	TGTGCCAGCCTCGCAGAGGGGCTAAGACCCTACGAGCAGTACTTC	CASLAEGLRPYEQYF
TRBV27	NA	NA	TRBJ2-5	TGTGCCAGCACCCCTGACCATGGCGAGACCCAGTACTTC	CASTPDHGETQYF
TRBV28	NA	TRBD2	TRBJ2-1	TGTGCCAGCAGCCAGGGACTAGCGGGACAGAAAGGTGAGCAGTTCTTC	CASSQGLAGQKGEQFF
TRBV28	NA	TRBD1	TRBJ1-1	TGTGCCAGCAGGACTTCCGGGACAGACAACACTGAAGCTTTCTTT	CASRTSGTDNTEAFF
TRBV28	NA	TRBD1	TRBJ1-3	TGTGCCAGCAGTTCACAGGACAGGCCCTCTGGAAACACCATATATTTT	CASSSQDRPSGNTIYF
TRBV19	NA	TRBD2	TRBJ2-1	TGTGCCAGTAGCCTAGCGGCACACTACAATGAGCAGTTCTTC	CASSLAAHYNEQFF
TRBV5-1	NA	TRBD1	TRBJ2-7	TGCGCCAGCAGCTTGGTTACAGGGGGTCACGAGCAGTACTTC	CASSLVTGGHEQYF
TRBV29-1	NA	NA	TRBJ2-5	TGCAGCGTGAGACGGGACCAAGAGACCCAGTACTTC	CSVRRDQETQYF
TRBV5-1	NA	TRBD1	TRBJ2-2	TGCGCCAGCAGCTTACAGGGGGCGAGCACCGGGGAGCTGTTTTTT	CASSLQGASTGELFF
TRBV19	NA	NA	TRBJ1-4	TGTGCCAGTACCTCCCTCCTCCTTGGTGAAAAACTGTTTTTT	CASTSLLLGEKLFF
TRBV4-2	once	NA	TRBJ1-2	TGTGCCAGCAGCCGAGGACCAGATGTGGGCATCTATGGCTACACCTTC	CASSRGPDVGIYGYTF
TRBV6-5	NA	TRBD1	TRBJ2-7	TGTGCCAGCAGTTACTCTAGGGACAGTTCCTACGAGCAGTACTTC	CASSYSRDSSYEQYF
TRBV7-9	few	NA	TRBJ1-1	TGTGCCAGCAGCCAGCAGGGAGCTGAAGCTTTCTTT	CASSQQGAEAFF
TRBV6-4	NA	NA	TRBJ1-5	TGTGCCAGGGCCCGCGAAAGGGGGGAGAGTCAGCCCCAGCATTTT	CARARERGESQPQHF
TRBV6-5	NA	TRBD1	TRBJ1-2	TGTGCCAGCAGTCTCCGGGACAGCGATGGGTACACCTTC	CASSLRDSDGYTF
TRBV4-2	NA	NA	TRBJ1-2	TGTGCCAGCAGCCAACAGACAGGTACTAACTATGGCTACACCTTC	CASSQQTGTNYGYTF
TRBV7-9	once	NA	TRBJ2-1	TGTGCCAGCAGCTTAGCGATCTCTAGTGGTGAGCAGTTCTTC	CASSLAISSGEQFF
TRBV4-2	NA	NA	TRBJ1-1	TGTGCCAGCAGCCAAGCCTTACAGGGTATGAACACTGAAGCTTTCTTT	CASSQALQGMNTEAFF
TRBV5-1	NA	TRBD1	TRBJ1-6	TGCGCCAGCAGCTCACGGGACAGGGGGGCTTATTCACCCCTCCACTTT	CASSSRDRGAYSPLHF
TRBV14	once	NA	TRBJ2-3	TGTGCCAGCAGCCTCAAGATCGGGGGATACACAGATACGCAGTATTTT	CASSLKIGGYTDTQYF
TRBV19	few	NA	TRBJ1-1	TGTGCCAGTAGTAAGCCGGGCTTGGTGAACACTGAAGCTTTCTTT	CASSKPGLVNTEAFF
TRBV5-1	NA	TRBD1	TRBJ1-2	TGCGCCAGCAGCCCAGGGACAGGCGGCAACTATGGCTACACCTTC	CASSPGTGGNYGYTF
TRBV7-9	NA	NA	TRBJ2-3	TGTGCCAGCAGCTTAGGCACTAGTGGCACAGATACGCAGTATTTT	CASSLGTSGTDTQYF
TRBV6-5	few	TRBD1	TRBJ2-7	TGTGCCAGCAGTTACTCGACAGGGGGCCGTCAAGAGCAGTACTTC	CASSYSTGGRQEQYF
TRBV9	NA	NA	TRBJ1-6	TGTGCCAGCAGCGCGGGACCTACTAGCGGTAATTCACCCCTCCACTTT	CASSAGPTSGNSPLHF
TRBV18	NA	NA	TRBJ2-1	TGTGCCAGCTCACCAACATCCCCTCTAAGCAATGAGCAGTTCTTC	CASSPTSPLSNEQFF
TRBV7-2	NA	TRBD2	TRBJ2-5	TGTGCCAGCAGCCCGCCGGGGGGACGGCAAGAGACCCAGTACTTC	CASSPPGGRQETQYF
TRBV28	NA	NA	TRBJ1-4	TGTGCCAGCAGTTTCAGGGACCTTAATGAAAAACTGTTTTTT	CASSFRDLNEKLFF
TRBV29-1	NA	TRBD1	TRBJ1-4	TGCAGCGTTGAAGATTTAGCCAGGGGGGGAACTAATGAAAAACTGTTTTTT	CSVEDLARGGTNEKLFF
TRBV15	NA	NA	TRBJ2-5	TGTGCCACCAGCAGTGACGCAGGGGCCGGGGAGACCCAGTACTTC	CATSSDAGAGETQYF
TRBV11-2	NA	NA	TRBJ2-7	TGTGCCAGCAGCTTAGATATCCGGGAGCAGTACTTC	CASSLDIREQYF